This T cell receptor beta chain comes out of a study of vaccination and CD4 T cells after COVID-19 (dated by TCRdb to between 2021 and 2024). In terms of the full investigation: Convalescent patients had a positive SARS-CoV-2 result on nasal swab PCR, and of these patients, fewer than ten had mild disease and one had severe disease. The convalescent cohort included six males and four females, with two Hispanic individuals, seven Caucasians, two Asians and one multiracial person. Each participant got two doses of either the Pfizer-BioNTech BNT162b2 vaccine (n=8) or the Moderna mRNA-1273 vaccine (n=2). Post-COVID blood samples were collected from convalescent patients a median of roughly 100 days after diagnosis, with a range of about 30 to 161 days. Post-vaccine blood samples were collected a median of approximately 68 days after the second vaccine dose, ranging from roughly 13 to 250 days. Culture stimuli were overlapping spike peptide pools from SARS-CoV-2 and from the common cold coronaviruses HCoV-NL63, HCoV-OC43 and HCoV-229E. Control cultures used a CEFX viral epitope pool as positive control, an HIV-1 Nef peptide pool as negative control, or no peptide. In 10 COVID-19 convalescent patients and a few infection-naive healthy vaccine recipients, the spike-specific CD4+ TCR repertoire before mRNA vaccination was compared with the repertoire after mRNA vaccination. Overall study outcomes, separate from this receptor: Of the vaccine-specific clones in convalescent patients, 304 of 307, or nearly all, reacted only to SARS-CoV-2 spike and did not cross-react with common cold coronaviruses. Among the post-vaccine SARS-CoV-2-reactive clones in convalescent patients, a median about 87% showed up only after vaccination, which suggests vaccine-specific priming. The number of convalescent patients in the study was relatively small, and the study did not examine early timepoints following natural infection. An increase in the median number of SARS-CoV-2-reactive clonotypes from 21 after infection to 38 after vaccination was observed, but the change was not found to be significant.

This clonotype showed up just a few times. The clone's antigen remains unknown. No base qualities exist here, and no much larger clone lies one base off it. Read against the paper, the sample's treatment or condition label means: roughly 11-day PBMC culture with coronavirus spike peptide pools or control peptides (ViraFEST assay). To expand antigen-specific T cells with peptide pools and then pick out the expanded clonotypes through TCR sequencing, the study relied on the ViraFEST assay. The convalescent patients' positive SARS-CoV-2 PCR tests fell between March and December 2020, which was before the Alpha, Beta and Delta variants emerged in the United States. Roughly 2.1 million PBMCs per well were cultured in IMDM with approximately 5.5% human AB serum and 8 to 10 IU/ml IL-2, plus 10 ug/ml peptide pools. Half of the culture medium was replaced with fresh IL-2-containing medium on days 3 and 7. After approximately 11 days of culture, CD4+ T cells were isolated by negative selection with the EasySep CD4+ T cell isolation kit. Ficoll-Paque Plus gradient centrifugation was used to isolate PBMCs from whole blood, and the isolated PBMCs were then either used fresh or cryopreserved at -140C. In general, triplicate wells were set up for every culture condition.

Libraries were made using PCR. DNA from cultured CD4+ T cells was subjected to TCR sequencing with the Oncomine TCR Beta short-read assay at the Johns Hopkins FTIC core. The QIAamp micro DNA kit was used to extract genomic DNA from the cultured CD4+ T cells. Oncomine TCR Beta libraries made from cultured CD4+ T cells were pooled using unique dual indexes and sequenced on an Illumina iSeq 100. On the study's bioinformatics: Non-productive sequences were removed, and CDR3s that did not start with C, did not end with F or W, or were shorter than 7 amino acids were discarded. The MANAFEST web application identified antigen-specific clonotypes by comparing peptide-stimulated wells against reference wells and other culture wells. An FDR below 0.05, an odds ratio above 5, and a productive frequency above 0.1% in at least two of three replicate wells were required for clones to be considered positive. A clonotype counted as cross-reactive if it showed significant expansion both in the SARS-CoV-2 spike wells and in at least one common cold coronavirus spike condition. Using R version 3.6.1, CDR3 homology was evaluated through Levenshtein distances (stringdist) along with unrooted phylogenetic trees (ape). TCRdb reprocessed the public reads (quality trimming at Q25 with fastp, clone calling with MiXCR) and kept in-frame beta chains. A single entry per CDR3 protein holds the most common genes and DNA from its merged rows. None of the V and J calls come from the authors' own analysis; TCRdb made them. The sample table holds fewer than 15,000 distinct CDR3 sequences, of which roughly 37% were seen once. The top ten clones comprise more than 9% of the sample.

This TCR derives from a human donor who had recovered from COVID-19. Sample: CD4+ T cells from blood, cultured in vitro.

The CDR3: CASSRGYQETQYF. The sequenced DNA is TGTGCCAGCTCAAGGGGGTACCAAGAGACCCAGTACTTC. The chain employs TRBV6-1 and TRBJ2-5; a weak D assignment points to TRBD1 (6 bases agree). The CDR3, cysteine through phenylalanine, is 13 amino acids long. Only the CDR3 DNA is retained, 39 bases long and in frame from the first base. The trim is 8 bases for V and 0 bases for J, with a gap of 10 bases between the germline ends. The germline V gene gives CDR1 as MNHNS and CDR2 as SASEGT.